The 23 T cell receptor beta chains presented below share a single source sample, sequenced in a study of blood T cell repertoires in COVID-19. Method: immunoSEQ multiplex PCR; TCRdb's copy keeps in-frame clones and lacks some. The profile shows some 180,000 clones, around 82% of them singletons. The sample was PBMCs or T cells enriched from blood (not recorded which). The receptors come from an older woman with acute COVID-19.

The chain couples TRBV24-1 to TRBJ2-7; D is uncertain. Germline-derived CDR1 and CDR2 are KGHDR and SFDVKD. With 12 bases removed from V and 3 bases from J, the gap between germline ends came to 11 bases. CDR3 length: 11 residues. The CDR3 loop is CASRILYEQYF. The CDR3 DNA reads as TGTGCCTCGCGAATCCTCTACGAGCAGTACTTC.

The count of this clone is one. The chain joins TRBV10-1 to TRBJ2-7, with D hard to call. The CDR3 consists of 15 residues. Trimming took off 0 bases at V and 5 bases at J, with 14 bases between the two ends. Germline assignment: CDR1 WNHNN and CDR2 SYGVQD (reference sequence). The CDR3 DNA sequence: TGCGCCAGCAGTGAGTCTTATAGCTCTGTGGACGAGCAGTACTTC. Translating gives CASSESYSSVDEQYF.

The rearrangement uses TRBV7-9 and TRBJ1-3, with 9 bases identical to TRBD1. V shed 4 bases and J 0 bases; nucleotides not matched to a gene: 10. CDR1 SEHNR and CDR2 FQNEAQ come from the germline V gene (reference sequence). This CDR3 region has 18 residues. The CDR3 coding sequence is TGTGCCAGCAGCTCTCCCTCCGGACAGGGGACCTCTGGAAACACCATATATTTT. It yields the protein CASSSPSGQGTSGNTIYF.

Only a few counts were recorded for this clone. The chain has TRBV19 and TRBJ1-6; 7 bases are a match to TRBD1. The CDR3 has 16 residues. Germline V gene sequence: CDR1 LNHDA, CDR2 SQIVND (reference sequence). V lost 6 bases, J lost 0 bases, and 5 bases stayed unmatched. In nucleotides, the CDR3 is TGTGCCAGTAGCCGAGGACAGGACTCCTATAATTCACCCCTCCACTTT. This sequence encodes CASSRGQDSYNSPLHF.

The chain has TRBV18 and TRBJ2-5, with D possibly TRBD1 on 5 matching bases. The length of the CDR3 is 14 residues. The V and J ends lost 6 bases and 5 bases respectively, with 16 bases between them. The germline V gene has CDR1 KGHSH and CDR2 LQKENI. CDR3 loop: CASSPSFRDETQYF. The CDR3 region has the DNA TGTGCCAGCTCCCCGAGCTTCAGGGATGAGACCCAGTACTTC.

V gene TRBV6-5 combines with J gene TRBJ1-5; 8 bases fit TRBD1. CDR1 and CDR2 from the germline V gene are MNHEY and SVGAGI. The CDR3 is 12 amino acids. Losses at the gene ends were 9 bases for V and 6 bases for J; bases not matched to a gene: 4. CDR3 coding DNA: TGTGCCAGTCTTGGACAGGGTCAGCCCCAGCATTTT. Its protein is CASLGQGQPQHF.

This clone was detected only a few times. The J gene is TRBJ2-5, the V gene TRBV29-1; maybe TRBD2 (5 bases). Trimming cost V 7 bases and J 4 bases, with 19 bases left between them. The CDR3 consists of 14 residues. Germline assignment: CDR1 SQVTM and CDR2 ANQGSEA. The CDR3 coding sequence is TGCAGCGGCGAGGGCAGGTCTCGGGGAGAGACCCAGTACTTC. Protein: CSGEGRSRGETQYF.

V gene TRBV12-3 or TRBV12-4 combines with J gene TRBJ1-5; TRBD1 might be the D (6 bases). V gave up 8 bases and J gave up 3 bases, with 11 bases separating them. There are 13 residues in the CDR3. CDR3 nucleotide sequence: TGTGCCAGCGCCGGGGACATCAATCAGCCCCAGCATTTT. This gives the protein CASAGDINQPQHF.

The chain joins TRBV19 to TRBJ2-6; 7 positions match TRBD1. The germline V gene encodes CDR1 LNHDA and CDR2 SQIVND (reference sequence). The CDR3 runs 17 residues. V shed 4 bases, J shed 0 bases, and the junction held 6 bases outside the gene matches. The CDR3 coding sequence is TGTGCCAGTAGTAAGGGGACAGCCGACTCTGGGGCCAACGTCCTGACTTTC. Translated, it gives CASSKGTADSGANVLTF.

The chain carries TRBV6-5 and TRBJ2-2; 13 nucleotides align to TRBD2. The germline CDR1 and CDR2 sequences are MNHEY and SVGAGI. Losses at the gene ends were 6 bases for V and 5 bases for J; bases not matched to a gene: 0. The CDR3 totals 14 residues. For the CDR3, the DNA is TGTGCCAGCAGACTAGCGGGAGGGACCGGGGAGCTGTTTTTT. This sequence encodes CASRLAGGTGELFF.

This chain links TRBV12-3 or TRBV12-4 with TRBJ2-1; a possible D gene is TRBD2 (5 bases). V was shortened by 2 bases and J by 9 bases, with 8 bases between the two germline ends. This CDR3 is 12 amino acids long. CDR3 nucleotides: TGTGCCAGCAGTTTATTAGAGGGTGAGCAGTTCTTC. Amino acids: CASSLLEGEQFF.

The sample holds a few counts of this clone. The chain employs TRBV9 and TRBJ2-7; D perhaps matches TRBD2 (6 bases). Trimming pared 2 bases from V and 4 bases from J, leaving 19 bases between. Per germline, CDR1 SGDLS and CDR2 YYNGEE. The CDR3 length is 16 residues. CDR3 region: CASSVLSPAGLYEQYF. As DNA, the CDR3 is TGTGCCAGCAGCGTGCTCAGCCCGGCGGGGCTGTACGAGCAGTACTTC.

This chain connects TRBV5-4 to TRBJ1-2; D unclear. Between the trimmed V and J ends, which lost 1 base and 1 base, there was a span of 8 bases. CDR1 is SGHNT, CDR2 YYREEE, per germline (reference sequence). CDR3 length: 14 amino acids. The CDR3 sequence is CASSLSTDNYGYTF. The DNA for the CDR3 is TGTGCCAGCAGCTTGTCTACCGATAACTATGGCTACACCTTC.

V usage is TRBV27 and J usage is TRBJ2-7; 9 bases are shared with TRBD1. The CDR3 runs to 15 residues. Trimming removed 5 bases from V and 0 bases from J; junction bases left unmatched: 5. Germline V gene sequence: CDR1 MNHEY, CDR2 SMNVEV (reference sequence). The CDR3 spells CASSPQGASSYEQYF. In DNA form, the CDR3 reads TGTGCCAGCAGTCCACAGGGGGCCTCCTCCTACGAGCAGTACTTC.

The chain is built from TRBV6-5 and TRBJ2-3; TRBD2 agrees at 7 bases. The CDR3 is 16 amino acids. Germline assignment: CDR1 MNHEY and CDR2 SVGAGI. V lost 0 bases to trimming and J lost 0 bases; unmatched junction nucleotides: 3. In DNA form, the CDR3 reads TGTGCCAGCAGTTACTCGAAGCGGGGCAGCACAGATACGCAGTATTTT. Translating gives CASSYSKRGSTDTQYF.

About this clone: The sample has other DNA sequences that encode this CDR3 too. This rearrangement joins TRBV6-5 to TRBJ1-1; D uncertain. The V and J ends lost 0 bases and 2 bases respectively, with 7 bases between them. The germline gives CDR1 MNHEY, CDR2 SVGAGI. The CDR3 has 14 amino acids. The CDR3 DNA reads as TGTGCCAGCAGTTACTCGAGACTAAACACTGAAGCTTTCTTT. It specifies CASSYSRLNTEAFF.

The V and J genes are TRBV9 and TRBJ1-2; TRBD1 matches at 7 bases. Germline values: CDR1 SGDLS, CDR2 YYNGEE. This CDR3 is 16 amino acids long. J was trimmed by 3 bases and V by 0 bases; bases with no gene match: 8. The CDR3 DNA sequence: TGTGCCAGCAGCGTAGGACTGGGACAGAGCCACTATGGCTACACCTTC. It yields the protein CASSVGLGQSHYGYTF.

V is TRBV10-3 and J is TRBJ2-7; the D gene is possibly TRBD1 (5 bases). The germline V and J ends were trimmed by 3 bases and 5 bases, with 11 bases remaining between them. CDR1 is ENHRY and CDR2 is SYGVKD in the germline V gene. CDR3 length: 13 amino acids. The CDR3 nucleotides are TGTGCCATCAGTGAAGGCAGGGAACACGAGCAGTACTTC. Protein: CAISEGREHEQYF.

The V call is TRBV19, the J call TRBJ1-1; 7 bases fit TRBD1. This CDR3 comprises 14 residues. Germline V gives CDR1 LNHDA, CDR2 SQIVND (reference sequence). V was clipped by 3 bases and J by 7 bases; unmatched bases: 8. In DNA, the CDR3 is TGTGCCAGTAGTATTAAGGTACCAGGGGGTGAAGCTTTCTTT. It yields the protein CASSIKVPGGEAFF.

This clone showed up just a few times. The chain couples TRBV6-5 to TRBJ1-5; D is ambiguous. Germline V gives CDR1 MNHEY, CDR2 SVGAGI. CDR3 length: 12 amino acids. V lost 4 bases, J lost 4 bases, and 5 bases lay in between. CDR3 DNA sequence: TGTGCCAGCAGTTTCCCGAATCAGCCCCAGCATTTT. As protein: CASSFPNQPQHF.

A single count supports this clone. The CDR3 protein is CASSDRVPGTTWRGADTQYF. In nucleotides, the CDR3 is TGTGCCAGCAGTGACCGAGTGCCCGGGACAACCTGGAGAGGGGCAGATACGCAGTATTTT. The chain couples TRBV6-1 to TRBJ2-3, with D possibly matching TRBD1 (6 bases). The CDR3 has 20 residues. V lost 3 bases to trimming and J lost 4 bases, with 29 bases between them. The germline CDR1 and CDR2 sequences are MNHNS and SASEGT.

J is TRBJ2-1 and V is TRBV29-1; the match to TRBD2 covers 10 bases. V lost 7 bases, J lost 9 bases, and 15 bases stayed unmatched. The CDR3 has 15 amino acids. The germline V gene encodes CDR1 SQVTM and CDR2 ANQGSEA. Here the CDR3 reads CSAITSGTGGGEQFF. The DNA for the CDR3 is TGCAGCGCCATTACTAGCGGGACGGGTGGGGGTGAGCAGTTCTTC.

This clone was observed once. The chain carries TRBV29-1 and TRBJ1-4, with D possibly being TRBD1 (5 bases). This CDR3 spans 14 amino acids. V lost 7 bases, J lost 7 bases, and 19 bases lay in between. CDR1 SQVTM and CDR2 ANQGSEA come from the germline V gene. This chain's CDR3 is CSASGAREGEKLFF. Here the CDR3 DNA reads TGCAGCGCCTCTGGGGCCAGAGAAGGTGAAAAACTGTTTTTT.